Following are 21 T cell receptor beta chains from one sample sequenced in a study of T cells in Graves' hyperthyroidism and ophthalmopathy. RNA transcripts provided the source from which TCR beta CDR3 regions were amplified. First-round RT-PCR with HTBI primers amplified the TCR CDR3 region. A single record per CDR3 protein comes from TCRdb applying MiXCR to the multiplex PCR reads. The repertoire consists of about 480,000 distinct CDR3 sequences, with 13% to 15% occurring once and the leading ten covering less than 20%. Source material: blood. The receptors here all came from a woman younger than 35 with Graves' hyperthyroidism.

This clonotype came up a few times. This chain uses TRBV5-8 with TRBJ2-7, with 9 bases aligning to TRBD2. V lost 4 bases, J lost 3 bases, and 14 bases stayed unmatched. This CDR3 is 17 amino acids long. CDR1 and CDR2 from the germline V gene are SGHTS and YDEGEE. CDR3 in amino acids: CASSLEPTSGYFYEQYV. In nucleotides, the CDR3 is TGTGCCAGCAGCCTAGAACCGACTAGCGGATATTTCTACGAGCAGTACGTC.

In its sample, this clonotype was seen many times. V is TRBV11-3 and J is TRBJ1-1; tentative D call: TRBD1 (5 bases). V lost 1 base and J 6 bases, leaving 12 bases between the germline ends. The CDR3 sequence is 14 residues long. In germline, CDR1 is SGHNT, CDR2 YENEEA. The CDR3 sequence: CASSLVSGGAEAFF. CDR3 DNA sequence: TGTGCCAGCAGCTTAGTATCCGGGGGGGCTGAAGCTTTCTTT.

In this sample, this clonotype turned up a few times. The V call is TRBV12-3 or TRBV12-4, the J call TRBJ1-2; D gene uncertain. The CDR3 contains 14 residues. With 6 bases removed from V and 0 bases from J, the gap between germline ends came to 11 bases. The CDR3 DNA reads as TGTGCCAGCAGCCTAGGGCGAGCTAACTATGGCTACACCTTC. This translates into CASSLGRANYGYTF.

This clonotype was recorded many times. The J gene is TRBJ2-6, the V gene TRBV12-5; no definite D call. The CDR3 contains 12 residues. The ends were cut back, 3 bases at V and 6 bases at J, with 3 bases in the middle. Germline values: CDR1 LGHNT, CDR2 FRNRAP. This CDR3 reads CASGFQANVLTF. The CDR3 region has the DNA TGTGCTAGTGGTTTCCAGGCCAACGTCCTGACTTTC.

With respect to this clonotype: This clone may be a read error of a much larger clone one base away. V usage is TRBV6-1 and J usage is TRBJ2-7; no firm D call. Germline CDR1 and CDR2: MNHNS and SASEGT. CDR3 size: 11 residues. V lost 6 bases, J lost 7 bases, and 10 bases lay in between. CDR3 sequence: CASSDGLEQYV. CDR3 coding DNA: TGTGCCAGCAGCGACGGTTTGGAGCAGTACGTC.

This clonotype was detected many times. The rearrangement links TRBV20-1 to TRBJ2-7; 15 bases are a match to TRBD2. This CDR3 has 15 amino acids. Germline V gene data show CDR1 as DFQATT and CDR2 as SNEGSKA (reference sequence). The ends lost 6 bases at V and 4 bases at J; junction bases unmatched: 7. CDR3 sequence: CSAPRGLAGGYEQYF. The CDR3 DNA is TGCAGTGCCCCAAGGGGACTAGCGGGAGGTTACGAGCAGTACTTC.

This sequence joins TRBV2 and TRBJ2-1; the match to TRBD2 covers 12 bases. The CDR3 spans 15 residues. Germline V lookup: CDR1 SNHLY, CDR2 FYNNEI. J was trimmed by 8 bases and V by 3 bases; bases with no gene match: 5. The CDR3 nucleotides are TGTGCCAGCAGTGATTCTAGCGGGGGGGCCCATGAGCAGTTCTTC. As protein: CASSDSSGGAHEQFF.

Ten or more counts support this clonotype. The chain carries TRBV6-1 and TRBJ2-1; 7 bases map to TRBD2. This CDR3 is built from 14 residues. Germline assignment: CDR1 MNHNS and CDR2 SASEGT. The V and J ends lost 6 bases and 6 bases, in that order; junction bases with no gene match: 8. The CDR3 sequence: CASREIAGPNEQFF. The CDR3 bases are TGTGCCAGCAGGGAGATAGCGGGTCCCAATGAGCAGTTCTTC.

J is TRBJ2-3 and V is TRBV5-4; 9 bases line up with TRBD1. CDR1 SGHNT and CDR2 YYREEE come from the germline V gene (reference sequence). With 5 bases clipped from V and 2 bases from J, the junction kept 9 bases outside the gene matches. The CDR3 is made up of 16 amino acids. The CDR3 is CASRRPGQGTTDTQYF. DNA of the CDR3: TGTGCCAGCAGACGTCCGGGACAGGGCACCACAGATACGCAGTATTTT.

CDR3 DNA: TGTGCCAGTCCCGGAGCCGGGGAGAGGGAAGAAGAGACCCAGTACTTC. Amino acid sequence: CASPGAGEREEETQYF. The chain joins TRBV6-4 to TRBJ2-5, with D perhaps TRBD2 (5 bases). CDR1 is MRHNA and CDR2 is SNTAGT in the germline V gene. The CDR3 is 16 amino acids. V was pared by 9 bases and J by 3 bases, with 23 bases between.

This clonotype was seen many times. The CDR3 region is CASFKTGTTLGYTF. The CDR3 nucleotides are TGTGCCAGTTTTAAGACAGGGACGACCCTCGGCTACACCTTC. The J gene is TRBJ1-2, the V gene TRBV19; 7 nucleotides agree with TRBD1. V shed 8 bases and J 8 bases; nucleotides not matched to a gene: 14. CDR1 and CDR2 (germline): LNHDA, SQIVND (reference sequence). The CDR3 extends over 14 amino acids.

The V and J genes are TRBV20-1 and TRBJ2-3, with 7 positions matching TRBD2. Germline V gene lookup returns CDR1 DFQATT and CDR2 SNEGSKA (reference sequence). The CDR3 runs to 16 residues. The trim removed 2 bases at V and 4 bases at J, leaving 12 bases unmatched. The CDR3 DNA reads TGCAGTGCTAGATGGGGCGCAGCGGGACTACCAGATACGCAGTATTTT. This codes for CSARWGAAGLPDTQYF.

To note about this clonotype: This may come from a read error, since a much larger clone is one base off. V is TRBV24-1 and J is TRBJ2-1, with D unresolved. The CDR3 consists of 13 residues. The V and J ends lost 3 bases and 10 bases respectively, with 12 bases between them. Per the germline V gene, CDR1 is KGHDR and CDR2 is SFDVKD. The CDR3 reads CATSDTTLGEQFF. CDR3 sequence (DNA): TGTGCCACCAGTGATACCACCCTCGGGGAGCAGTTCTTC.

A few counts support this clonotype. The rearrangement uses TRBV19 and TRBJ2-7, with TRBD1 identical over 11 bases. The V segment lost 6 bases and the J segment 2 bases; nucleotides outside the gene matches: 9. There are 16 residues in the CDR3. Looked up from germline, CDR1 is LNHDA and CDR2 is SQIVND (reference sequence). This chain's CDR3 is CASSRDGDRGAYEQYF. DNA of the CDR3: TGTGCCAGTAGCCGAGACGGGGACAGGGGGGCCTACGAGCAGTACTTC.

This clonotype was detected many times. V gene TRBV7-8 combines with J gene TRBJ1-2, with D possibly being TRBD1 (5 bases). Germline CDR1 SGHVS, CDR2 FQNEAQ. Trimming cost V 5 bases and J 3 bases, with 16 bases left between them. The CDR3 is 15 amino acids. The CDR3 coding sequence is TGTGCCAGCAGCCCTCGAATGGGGGGGGACTATGGCTACACCTTC. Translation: CASSPRMGGDYGYTF.

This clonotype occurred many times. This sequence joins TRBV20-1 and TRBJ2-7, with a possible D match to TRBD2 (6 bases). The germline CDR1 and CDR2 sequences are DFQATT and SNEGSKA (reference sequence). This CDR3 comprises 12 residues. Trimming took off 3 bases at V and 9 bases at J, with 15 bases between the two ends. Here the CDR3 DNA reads TGCAGTGCTAGGCGGGGAAATAGCGGGCAGTACGTC. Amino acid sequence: CSARRGNSGQYV.

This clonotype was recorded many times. CDR3 in amino acids: CASRTSGNNEQFF. The CDR3, as DNA: TGTGCCAGCAGGACTAGCGGGAACAATGAGCAGTTCTTC. This chain connects TRBV27 to TRBJ2-1; 11 bases line up with TRBD2. V shed 6 bases, J shed 5 bases, and the junction held 0 bases outside the gene matches. This CDR3 region has 13 residues. Germline CDR1 is MNHEY and CDR2 is SMNVEV (reference sequence).

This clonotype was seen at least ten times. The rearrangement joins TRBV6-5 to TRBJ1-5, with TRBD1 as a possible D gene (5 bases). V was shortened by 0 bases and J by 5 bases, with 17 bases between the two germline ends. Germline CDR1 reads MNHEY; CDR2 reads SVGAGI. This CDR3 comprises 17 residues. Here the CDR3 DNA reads TGTGCCAGCAGTTACTCGGCGACGGTCCGAGGGGATCAGCCCCAGCATTTT. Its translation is CASSYSATVRGDQPQHF.

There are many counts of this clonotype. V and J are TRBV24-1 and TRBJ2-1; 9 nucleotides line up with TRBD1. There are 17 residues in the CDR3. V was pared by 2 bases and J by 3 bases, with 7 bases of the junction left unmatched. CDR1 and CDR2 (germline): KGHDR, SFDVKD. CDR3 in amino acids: CATSDSDRGPVYNEQFF. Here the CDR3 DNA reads TGTGCCACCAGTGATTCGGACAGGGGTCCCGTCTACAATGAGCAGTTCTTC.

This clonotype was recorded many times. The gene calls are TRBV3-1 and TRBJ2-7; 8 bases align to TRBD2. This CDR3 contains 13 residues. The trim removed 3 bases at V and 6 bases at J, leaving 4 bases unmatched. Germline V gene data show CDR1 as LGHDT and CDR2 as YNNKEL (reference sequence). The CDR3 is CASSHDGLAEQYF. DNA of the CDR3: TGTGCCAGCAGCCACGACGGACTAGCCGAGCAGTACTTC.

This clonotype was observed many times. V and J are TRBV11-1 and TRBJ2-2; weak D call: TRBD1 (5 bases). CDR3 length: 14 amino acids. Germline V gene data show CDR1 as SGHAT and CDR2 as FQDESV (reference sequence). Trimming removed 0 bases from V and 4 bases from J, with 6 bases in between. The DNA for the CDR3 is TGTGCCAGCAGCTTAGCCAGGGTCACCGGGGAGCTGTTTTTT. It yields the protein CASSLARVTGELFF.